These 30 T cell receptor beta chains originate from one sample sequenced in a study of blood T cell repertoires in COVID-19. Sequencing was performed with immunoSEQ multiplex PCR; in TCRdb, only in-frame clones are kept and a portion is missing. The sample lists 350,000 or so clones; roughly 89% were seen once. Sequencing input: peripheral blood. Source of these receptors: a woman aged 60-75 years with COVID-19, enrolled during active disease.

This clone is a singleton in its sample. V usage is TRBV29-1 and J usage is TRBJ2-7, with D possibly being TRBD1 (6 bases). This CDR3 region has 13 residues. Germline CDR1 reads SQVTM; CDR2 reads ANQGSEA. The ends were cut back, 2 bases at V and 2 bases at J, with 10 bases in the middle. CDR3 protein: CSVEWDTPYEQYF. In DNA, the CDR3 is TGCAGCGTTGAATGGGACACCCCCTACGAGCAGTACTTC.

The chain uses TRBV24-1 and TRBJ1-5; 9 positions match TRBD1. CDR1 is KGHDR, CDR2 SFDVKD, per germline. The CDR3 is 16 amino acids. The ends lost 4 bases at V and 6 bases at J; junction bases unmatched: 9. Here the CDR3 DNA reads TGTGCCACCAGTGACCCGGGACAGGGCGGTATTCAGCCCCAGCATTTT. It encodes CATSDPGQGGIQPQHF.

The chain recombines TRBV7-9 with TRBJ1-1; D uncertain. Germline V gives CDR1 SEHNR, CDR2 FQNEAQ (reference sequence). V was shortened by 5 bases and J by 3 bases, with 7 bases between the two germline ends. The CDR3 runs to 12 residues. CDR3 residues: CASSPTYTEAFF. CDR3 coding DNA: TGTGCCAGCAGCCCCACTTACACTGAAGCTTTCTTT. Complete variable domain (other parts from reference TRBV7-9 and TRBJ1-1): DTGVSQNPRHKITKRGQNVTFRCDPISEHNRLYWYRQTLGQGPEFLTYFQNEAQLEKSRLLSDRFSAERPKGSFSTLEIQRTEQGDSAMYLCASSPTYTEAFFGQGTRLTVV.

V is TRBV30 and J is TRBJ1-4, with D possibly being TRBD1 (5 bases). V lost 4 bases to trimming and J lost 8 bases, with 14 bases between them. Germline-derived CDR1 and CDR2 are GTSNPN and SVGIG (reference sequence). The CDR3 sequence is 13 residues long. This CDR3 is CAWNRGEWEKLFF. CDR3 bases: TGTGCCTGGAACCGGGGGGAGTGGGAAAAACTGTTTTTT. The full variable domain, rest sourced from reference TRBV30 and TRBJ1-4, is SQTIHQWPATLVQPVGSPLSLECTVEGTSNPNLYWYRQAAGRGLQLLFYSVGIGQISSEVPQNLSASRPQDRQFILSSKKLLLSDSGFYLCAWNRGEWEKLFFGSGTQLSVL.

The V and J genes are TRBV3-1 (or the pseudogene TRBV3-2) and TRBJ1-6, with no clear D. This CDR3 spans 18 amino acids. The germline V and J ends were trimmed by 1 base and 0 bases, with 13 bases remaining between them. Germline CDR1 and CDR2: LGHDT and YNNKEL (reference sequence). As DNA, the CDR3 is TGTGCCAGCAGCCAAGGAAGGAGGGCCAGCTCCTATAATTCACCCCTCCACTTT. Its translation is CASSQGRRASSYNSPLHF.

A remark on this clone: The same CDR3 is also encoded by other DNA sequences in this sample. DNA of the CDR3: TGTGCCAGCAGCCGACAGGTGAACACTGAAGCTTTCTTT. It encodes CASSRQVNTEAFF. The chain couples TRBV12-3 or TRBV12-4 to TRBJ1-1, with a possible D match to TRBD1 (6 bases). V was shortened by 6 bases and J by 0 bases, with 8 bases between the two germline ends. The CDR3 length is 13 residues.

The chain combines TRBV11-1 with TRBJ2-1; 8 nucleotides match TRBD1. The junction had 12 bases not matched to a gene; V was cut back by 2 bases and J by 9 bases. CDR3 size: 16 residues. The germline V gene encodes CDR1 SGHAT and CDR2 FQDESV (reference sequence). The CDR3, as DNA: TGTGCCAGCAGCTTAAGAGGTGCGACAGGGGCTCCTGAGCAGTTCTTC. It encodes CASSLRGATGAPEQFF.

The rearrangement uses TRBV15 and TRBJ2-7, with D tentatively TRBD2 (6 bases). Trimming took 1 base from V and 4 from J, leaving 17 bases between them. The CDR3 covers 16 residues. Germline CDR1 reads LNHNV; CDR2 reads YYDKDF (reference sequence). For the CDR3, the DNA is TGTGCCACCAGCAGAGGAAAGGACTACCTCCGTTACGAGCAGTACTTC. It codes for CATSRGKDYLRYEQYF.

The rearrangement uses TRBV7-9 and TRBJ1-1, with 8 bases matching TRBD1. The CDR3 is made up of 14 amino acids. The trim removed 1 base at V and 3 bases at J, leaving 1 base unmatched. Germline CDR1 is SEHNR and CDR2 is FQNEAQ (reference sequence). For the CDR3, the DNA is TGTGCCAGCAGCTTAGGGACAGGGTACACTGAAGCTTTCTTT. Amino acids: CASSLGTGYTEAFF.

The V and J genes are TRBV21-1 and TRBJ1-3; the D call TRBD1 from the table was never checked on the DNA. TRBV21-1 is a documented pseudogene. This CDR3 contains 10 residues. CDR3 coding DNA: TGTGCCAGACAATCTGACACCATATATTTT. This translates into CARQSDTIYF.

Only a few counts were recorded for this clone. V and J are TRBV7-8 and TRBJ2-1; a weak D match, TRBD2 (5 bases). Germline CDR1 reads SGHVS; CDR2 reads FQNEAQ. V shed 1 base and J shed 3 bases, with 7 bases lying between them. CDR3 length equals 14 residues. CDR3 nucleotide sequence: TGTGCCAGCAGCTTAGGGACTGGCTACAATGAGCAGTTCTTC. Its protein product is CASSLGTGYNEQFF.

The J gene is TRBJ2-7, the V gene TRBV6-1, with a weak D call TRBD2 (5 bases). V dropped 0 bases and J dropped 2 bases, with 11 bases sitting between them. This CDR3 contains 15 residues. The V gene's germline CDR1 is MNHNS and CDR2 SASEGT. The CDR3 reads CASSEAEDGPYEQYF. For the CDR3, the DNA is TGTGCCAGCAGTGAAGCGGAGGACGGTCCCTACGAGCAGTACTTC.

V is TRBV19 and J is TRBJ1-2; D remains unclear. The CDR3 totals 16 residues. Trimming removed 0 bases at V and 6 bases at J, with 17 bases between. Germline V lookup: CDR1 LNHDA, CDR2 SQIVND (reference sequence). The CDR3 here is CASSIDLSGVRDGYTF. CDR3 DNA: TGTGCCAGTAGTATAGATCTATCGGGAGTACGGGATGGCTACACCTTC.

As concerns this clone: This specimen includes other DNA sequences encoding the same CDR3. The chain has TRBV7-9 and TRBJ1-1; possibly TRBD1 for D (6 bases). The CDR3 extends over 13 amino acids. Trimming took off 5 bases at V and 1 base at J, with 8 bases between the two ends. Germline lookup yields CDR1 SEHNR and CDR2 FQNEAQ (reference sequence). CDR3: CASSRGGNTEAFF. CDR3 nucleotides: TGTGCCAGCAGCAGAGGGGGGAACACTGAAGCTTTCTTT. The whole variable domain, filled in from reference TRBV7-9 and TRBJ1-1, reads DTGVSQNPRHKITKRGQNVTFRCDPISEHNRLYWYRQTLGQGPEFLTYFQNEAQLEKSRLLSDRFSAERPKGSFSTLEIQRTEQGDSAMYLCASSRGGNTEAFFGQGTRLTVV.

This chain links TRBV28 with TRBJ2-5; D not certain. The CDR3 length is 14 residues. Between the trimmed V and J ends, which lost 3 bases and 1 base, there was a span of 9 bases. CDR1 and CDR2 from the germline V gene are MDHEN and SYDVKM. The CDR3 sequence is CASSLLHSQETQYF. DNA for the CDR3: TGTGCCAGCAGTTTGTTGCACTCCCAAGAGACCCAGTACTTC.

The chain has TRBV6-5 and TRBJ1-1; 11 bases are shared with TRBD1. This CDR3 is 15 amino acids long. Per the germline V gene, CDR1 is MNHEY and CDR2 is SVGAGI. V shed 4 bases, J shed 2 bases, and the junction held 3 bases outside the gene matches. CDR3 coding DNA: TGTGCCAGCAGTTCCTGGACAGGGGGCAACACTGAAGCTTTCTTT. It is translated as CASSSWTGGNTEAFF.

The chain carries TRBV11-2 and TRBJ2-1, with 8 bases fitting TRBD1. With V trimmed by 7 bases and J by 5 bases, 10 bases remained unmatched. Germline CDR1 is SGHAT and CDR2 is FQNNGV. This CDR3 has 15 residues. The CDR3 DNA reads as TGTGCCAGCACCGAAGGGGCAGGGGGCCACAATGAGCAGTTCTTC. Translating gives CASTEGAGGHNEQFF.

In nucleotides, the CDR3 is TGTGCCAGCAGCAAGGGACTAGGCGATGAGCAGTTCTTC. Translation gives CASSKGLGDEQFF. This chain connects TRBV7-3 to TRBJ2-1; 8 bases agree with TRBD2. Per germline, CDR1 SGHTA and CDR2 FQGTGA. Trimming removed 5 bases from V and 8 bases from J; junction bases left unmatched: 5. This CDR3 contains 13 residues.

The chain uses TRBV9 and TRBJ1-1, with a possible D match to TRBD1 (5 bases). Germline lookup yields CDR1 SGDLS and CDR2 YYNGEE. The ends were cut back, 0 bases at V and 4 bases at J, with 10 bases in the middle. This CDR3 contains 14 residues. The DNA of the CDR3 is TGTGCCAGCAGCGTAGTAAGGGGCGGCACTGAAGCTTTCTTT. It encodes CASSVVRGGTEAFF.

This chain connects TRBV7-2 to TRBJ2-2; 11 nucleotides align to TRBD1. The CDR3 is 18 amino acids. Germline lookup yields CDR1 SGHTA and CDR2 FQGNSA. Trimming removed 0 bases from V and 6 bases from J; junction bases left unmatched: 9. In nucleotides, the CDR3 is TGTGCCAGCAGCTTAGCTCGGACAGGGGGCCGGCGGGCCGGGGAGCTGTTTTTT. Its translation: CASSLARTGGRRAGELFF.

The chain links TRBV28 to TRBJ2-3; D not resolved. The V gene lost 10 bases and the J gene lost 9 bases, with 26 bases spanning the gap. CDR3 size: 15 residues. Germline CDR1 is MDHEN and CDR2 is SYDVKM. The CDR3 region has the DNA TGTGCCACCTTGCAGCGTATGAGTAGGCACAAGACGCAGTATTTT. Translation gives CATLQRMSRHKTQYF.

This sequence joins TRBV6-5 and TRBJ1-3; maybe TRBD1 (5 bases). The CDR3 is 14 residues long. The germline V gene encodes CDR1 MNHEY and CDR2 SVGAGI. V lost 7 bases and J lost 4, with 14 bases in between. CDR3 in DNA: TGTGCCAGCACCGACGGGGGGGTCGGAAACACCATATATTTT. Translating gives CASTDGGVGNTIYF.

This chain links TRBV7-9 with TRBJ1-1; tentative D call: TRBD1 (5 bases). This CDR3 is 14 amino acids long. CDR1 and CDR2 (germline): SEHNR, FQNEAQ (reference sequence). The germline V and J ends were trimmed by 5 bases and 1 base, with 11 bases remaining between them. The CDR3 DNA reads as TGTGCCAGCAGCATACGCGACAGGAACACTGAAGCTTTCTTT. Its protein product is CASSIRDRNTEAFF.

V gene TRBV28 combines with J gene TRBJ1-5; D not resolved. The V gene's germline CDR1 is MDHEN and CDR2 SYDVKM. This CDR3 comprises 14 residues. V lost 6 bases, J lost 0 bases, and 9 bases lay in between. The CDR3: CASSGFSSNQPQHF. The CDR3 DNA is TGTGCCAGCAGCGGGTTTTCTAGCAATCAGCCCCAGCATTTT.

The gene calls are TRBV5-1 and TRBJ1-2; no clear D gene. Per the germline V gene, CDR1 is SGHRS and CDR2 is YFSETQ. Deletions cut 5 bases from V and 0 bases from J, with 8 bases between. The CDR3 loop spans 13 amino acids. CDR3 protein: CASRLESNYGYTF. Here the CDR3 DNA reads TGCGCCAGCAGGTTAGAATCTAACTATGGCTACACCTTC.

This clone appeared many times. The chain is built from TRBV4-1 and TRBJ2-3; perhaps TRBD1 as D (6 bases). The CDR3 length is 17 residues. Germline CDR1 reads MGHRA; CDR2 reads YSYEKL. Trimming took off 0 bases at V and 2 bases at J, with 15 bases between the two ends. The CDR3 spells CASSQDPGTLYTDTQYF. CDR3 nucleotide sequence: TGCGCCAGCAGCCAAGATCCCGGGACACTCTACACAGATACGCAGTATTTT.

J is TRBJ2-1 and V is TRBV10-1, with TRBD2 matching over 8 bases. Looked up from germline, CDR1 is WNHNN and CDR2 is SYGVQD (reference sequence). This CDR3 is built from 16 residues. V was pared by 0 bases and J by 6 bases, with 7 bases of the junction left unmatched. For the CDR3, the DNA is TGCGCCAGCAGTGAGTCGTCCCAGCGGGGGACCAATGAGCAGTTCTTC. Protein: CASSESSQRGTNEQFF.

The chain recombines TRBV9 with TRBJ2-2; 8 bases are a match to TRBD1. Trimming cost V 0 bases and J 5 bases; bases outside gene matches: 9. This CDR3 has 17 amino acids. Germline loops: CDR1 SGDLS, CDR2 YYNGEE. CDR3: CASSVAWETGVTGELFF. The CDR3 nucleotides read TGTGCCAGCAGCGTAGCCTGGGAGACAGGGGTTACCGGGGAGCTGTTTTTT.

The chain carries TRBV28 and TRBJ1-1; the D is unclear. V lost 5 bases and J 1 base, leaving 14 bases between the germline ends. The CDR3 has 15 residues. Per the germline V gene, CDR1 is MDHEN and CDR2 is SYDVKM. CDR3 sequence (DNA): TGTGCCAGCAGTCCCCCGGGTACCAAGAACACTGAAGCTTTCTTT. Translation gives CASSPPGTKNTEAFF.

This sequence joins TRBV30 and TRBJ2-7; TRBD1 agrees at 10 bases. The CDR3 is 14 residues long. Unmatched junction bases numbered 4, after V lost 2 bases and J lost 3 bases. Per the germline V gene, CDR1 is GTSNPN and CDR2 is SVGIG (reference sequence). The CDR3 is CAWSRGQGLYEQYF. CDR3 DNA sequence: TGTGCCTGGAGTCGGGGACAGGGGCTCTACGAGCAGTACTTC.